The clone carrying this T cell receptor (beta chain) was seen more than once but under ten times. It was with a sample-barcoded 5' primer and a J-beta primer mix that a second PCR of roughly 7 to 12 cycles was run. Using its own MiXCR run on the 5' RACE reads, TCRdb lists one record per CDR3 protein. The repertoire holds over 700,000 distinct CDR3 sequences, about 55% seen once, with about 42% in the top ten. The sample comes from a study of blood T cells in healthy people across ages. This CDR3 contains 11 residues. Germline values: CDR1 LGHDT, CDR2 YNNKEL (reference sequence). The clonotype was recovered from a man aged 80 or over in good health. The sample comprised blood. V gene TRBV3-1 combines with J gene TRBJ1-4; D call uncertain. The CDR3 is CAARTNEKLFF. The CDR3 bases are TGTGCAGCTCGGACTAATGAAAAACTGTTTTTT.